This T cell receptor beta chain comes out of a study of cytomegalovirus exposure and HLA in healthy donors. Concerning this clone itself: The antigen remains undetermined.

Measured with immunoSEQ multiplex PCR; TCRdb has only the in-frame clones, and not every one. The table has 200,000 or so clones, around four fifths seen once. The donors formed part of the 120-subject validation cohort, distinct from the approximately 640-subject first cohort. The germline V gene encodes CDR1 SGHAT and CDR2 FQNNGV. Trimming took 7 bases from V and 0 from J; bases not matched to a gene: 5. The CDR3 is 14 residues long. General study findings and limits: The study recorded 164 TCR beta chains that were cytomegalovirus-associated. In vitro, three CMV-associated chains proved specific for CMV antigens. First-cohort TCR clusters were later found to tend to co-occur in the roughly 130 validation repertoires.

The sequencing sample was made of PBMCs. This TCR was recovered from a man in his late teens or twenties in good health and CMV-seropositive. The V gene is TRBV11-2, the J gene TRBJ2-7; TRBD2 agrees at 8 bases. The CDR3 here is CASTISGNSYEQYF. DNA of the CDR3: TGTGCCAGCACCATTAGCGGGAACTCCTACGAGCAGTACTTC.